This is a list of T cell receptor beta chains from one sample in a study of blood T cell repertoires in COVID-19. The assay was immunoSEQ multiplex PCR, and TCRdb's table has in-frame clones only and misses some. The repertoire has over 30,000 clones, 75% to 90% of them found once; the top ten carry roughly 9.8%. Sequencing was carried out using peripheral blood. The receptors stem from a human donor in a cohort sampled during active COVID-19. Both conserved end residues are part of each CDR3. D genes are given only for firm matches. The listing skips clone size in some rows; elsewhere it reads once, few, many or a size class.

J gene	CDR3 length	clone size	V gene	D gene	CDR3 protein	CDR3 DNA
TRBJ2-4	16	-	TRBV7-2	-	CASSSEMGGAKNIQYF	TGTGCCAGCAGCTCGGAGATGGGGGGTGCCAAAAACATTCAGTACTTC
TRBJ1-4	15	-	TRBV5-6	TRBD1	CASSYGQGVGEKLFF	TGTGCCAGCAGCTACGGACAGGGGGTGGGTGAAAAACTGTTTTTT
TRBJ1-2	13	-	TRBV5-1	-	CASRSDINYGYTF	TGCGCCAGCAGATCAGACATTAACTATGGCTACACCTTC
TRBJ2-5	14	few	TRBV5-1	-	CASSLAGGTETQYF	TGCGCCAGCAGCTTGGCGGGTGGAACGGAGACCCAGTACTTC
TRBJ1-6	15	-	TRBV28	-	CASSLRQGNNSPLHF	TGTGCCAGCAGTTTGAGGCAGGGGAATAATTCACCCCTCCACTTT
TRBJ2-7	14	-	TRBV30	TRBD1	CAWDGTGGPREQYF	TGTGCCTGGGACGGAACAGGGGGGCCTCGGGAGCAGTACTTC
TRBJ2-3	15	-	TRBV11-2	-	CASSYAGQFTDTQYF	TGTGCCAGCAGCTACGCGGGACAGTTCACAGATACGCAGTATTTT
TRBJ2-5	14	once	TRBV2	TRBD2	CACRRLAGQETQYF	TGTGCCTGCCGCCGTTTAGCGGGCCAAGAGACCCAGTACTTC
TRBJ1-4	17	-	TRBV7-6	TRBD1	CASSAINHPTGEEKLFF	TGTGCCAGCAGCGCCATTAACCACCCGACAGGGGAGGAAAAACTGTTTTTT
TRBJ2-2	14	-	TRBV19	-	CASKRTPRAGELFF	TGTGCCAGTAAAAGGACACCCAGGGCCGGGGAGCTGTTTTTT
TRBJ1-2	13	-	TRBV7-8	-	CASSLALLYGYTF	TGTGCCAGCAGCTTAGCCCTACTCTATGGCTACACCTTC
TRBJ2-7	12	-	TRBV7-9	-	CASSFVTGPLLF	TGTGCCAGCAGCTTTGTTACGGGTCCCCTGCTCTTC
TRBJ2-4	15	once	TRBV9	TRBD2	CASSATSGGAGIQYF	TGTGCCAGCAGCGCGACTAGCGGGGGGGCGGGCATTCAGTACTTC
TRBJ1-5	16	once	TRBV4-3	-	CASSQDASGSNQPQHF	TGCGCCAGCAGCCAAGATGCGTCAGGTTCCAATCAGCCCCAGCATTTT
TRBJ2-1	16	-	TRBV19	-	CASSIQDRVTDNEQFF	TGTGCCAGTAGTATTCAGGACAGAGTAACGGACAATGAGCAGTTCTTC
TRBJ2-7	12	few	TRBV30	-	CAWRQGRYEQYF	TGTGCCTGGAGGCAGGGAAGATACGAGCAGTACTTC